The T cell receptor beta chain under discussion was sequenced for a study of blood T cell repertoires in COVID-19. Using immunoSEQ multiplex PCR, the repertoire was profiled, and TCRdb retains in-frame clones only, with some absent. The sample shows around 200,000 clones, 86% of them seen only once. Clinical history reported by participants formed the basis on which cohorts were assigned. Germline-derived CDR1 and CDR2 are MNHEY and SVGAGI. The V segment lost 6 bases and the J segment 0 bases; nucleotides outside the gene matches: 3. This CDR3 is 14 amino acids long. Material for sequencing was PBMCs or T cells enriched from blood (not recorded which). The rearrangement uses TRBV6-5 and TRBJ2-3, with 7 bases fitting TRBD1. This clonotype originated in a woman between 40 and 55 years old with acute COVID-19. The CDR3 DNA is TGTGCCAGCAGATGGGACAGAAGCACAGATACGCAGTATTTT. Translating gives CASRWDRSTDTQYF.